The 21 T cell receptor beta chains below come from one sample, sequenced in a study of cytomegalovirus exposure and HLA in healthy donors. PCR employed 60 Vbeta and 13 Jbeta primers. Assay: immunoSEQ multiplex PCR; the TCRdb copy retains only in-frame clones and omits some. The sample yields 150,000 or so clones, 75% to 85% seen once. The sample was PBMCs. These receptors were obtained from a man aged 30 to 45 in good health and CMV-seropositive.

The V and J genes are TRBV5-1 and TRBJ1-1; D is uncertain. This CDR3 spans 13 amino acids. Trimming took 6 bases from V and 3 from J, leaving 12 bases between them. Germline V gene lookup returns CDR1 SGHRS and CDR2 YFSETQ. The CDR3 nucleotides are TGCGCCAGCACCCTTGAGGGAGACACTGAAGCTTTCTTT. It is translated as CASTLEGDTEAFF.

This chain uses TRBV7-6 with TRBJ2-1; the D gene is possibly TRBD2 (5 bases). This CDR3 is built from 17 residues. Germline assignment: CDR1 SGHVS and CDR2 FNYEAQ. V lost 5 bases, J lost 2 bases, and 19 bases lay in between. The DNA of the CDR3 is TGTGCCAGCAGCCCCTATGGAGCGGTCTCCCCCTACAATGAGCAGTTCTTC. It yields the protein CASSPYGAVSPYNEQFF.

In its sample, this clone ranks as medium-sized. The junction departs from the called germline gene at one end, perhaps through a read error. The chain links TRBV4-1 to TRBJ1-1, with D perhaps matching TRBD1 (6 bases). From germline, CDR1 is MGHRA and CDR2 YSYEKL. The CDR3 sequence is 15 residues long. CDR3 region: CASSQRVDRNTEAFF. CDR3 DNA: TGCGCCAGCAGCCAAAGAGTTGACAGGAACACTGAGGCTTTCTTT.

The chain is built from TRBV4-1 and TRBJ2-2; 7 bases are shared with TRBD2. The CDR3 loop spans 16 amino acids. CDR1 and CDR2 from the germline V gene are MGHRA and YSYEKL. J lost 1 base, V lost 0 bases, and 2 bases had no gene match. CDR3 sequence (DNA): TGCGCCAGCAGCCAAGATGGCGGGGGGAACACCGGGGAGCTGTTTTTT. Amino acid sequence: CASSQDGGGNTGELFF.

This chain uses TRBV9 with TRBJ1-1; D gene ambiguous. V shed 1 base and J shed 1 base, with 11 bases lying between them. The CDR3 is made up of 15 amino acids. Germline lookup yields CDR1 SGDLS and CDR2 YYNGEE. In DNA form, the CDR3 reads TGTGCCAGCAGCGTACTACGGGTGGGGAACACTGAAGCTTTCTTT. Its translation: CASSVLRVGNTEAFF.

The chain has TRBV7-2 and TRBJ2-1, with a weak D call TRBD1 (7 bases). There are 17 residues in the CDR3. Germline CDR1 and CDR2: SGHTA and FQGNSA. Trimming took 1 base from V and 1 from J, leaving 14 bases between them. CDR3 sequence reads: CASSLGGAGGSYNEQFF. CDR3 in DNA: TGTGCCAGCAGCTTAGGGGGGGCAGGGGGATCCTACAATGAGCAGTTCTTC.

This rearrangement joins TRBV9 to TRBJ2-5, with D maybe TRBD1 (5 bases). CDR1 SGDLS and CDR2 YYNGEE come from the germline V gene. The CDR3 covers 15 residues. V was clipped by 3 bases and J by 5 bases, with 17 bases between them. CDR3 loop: CASSGPGSVVETQYF. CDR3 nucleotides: TGTGCCAGCAGCGGCCCAGGGTCCGTCGTTGAGACCCAGTACTTC.

The CDR3 loop is CASSPPAAGVGNEQFF. The CDR3 nucleotides read TGTGCCAGCTCACCTCCTGCCGCGGGAGTAGGCAATGAGCAGTTCTTC. The chain carries TRBV18 and TRBJ2-1; TRBD2 matches 7 bases. This CDR3 has 16 residues. V shed 3 bases, J shed 6 bases, and the junction held 11 bases outside the gene matches. Per germline, CDR1 KGHSH and CDR2 LQKENI.

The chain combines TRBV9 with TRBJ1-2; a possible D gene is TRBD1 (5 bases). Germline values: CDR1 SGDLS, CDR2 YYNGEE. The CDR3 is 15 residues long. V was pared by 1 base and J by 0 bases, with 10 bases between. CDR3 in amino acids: CASSVYDRSNYGYTF. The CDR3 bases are TGTGCCAGCAGCGTATACGACAGATCTAACTATGGCTACACCTTC. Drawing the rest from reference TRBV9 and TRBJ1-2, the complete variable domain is DSGVTQTPKHLITATGQRVTLRCSPRSGDLSVYWYQQSLDQGLQFLIQYYNGEERAKGNILERFSAQQFPDLHSELNLSSLELGDSALYFCASSVYDRSNYGYTFGSGTRLTVV.

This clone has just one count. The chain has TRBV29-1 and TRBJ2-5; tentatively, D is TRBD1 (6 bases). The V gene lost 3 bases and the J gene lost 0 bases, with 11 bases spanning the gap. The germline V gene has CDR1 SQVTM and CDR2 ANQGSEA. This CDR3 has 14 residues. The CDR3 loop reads CSVDAGVNQETQYF. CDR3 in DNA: TGCAGCGTTGATGCAGGGGTGAACCAAGAGACCCAGTACTTC.

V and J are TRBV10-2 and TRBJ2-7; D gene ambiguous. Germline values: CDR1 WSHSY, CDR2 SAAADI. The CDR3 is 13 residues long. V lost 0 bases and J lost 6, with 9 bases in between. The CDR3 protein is CASSESKRGEQYF. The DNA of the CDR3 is TGCGCCAGCAGTGAGTCGAAAAGAGGCGAGCAGTACTTC.

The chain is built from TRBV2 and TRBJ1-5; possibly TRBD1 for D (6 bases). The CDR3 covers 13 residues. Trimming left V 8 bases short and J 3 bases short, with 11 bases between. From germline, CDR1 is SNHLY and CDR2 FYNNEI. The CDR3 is CASHGDTNQPQHF. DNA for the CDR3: TGTGCCAGCCACGGGGACACCAATCAGCCCCAGCATTTT.

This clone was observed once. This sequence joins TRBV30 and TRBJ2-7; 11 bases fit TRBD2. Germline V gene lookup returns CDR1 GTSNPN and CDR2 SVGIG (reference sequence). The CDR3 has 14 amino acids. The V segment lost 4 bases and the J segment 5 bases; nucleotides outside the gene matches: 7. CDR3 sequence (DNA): TGTGCCTGGAATGTAGCGGGAGGGCCCCACGAGCAGTACTTC. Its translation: CAWNVAGGPHEQYF.

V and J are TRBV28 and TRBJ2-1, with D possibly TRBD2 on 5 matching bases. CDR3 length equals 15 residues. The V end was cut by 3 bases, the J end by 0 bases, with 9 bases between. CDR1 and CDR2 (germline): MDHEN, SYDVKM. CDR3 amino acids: CASSLAGVSYNEQFF. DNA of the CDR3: TGTGCCAGCAGTTTGGCGGGCGTCTCCTACAATGAGCAGTTCTTC.

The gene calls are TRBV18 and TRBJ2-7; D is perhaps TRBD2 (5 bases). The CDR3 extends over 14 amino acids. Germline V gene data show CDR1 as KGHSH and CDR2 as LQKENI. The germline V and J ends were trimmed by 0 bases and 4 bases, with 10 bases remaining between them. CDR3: CASSPPLEVYEQYF. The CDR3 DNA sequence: TGTGCCAGCTCACCACCGTTGGAGGTTTACGAGCAGTACTTC.

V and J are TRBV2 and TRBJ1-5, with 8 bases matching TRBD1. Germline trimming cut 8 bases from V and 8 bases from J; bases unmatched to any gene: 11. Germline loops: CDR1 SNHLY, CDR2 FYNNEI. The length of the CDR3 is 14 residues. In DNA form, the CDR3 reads TGTGCCAGCGACGGGGGGCAGGGGGCAGAGCCCCAGCATTTT. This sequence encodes CASDGGQGAEPQHF.

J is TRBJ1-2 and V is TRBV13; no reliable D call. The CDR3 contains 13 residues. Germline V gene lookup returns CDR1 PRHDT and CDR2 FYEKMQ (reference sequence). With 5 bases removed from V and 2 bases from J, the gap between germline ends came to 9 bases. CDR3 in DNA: TGTGCCAGCAGCGGCCGAGGAAACTATGGCTACACCTTC. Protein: CASSGRGNYGYTF.

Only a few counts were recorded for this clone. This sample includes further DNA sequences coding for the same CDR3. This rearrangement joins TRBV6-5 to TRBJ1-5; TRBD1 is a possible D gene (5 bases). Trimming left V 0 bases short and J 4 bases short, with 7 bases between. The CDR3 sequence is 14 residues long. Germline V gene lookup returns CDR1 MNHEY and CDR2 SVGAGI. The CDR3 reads CASSYSGGNQPQHF. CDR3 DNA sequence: TGTGCCAGCAGTTACTCGGGGGGAAATCAGCCCCAGCATTTT.

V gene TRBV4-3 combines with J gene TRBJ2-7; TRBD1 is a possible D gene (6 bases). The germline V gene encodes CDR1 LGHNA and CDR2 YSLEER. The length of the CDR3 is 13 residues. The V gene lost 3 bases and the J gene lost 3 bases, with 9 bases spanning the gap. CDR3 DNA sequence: TGCGCCAGCAGCCACAGGGGAAGCTACGAGCAGTACTTC. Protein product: CASSHRGSYEQYF.

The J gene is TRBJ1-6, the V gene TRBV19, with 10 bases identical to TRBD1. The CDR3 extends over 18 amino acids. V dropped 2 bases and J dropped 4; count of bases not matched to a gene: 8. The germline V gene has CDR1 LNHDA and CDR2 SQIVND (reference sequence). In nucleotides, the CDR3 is TGTGCCAGTAGTATACGGGCGACAGGGGGCGGTTATAATTCACCCCTCCACTTT. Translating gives CASSIRATGGGYNSPLHF.

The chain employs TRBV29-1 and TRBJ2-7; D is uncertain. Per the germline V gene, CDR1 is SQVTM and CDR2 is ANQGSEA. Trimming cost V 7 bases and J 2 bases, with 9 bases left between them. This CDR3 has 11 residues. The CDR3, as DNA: TGCAGCGGAATGTACACCTACGAGCAGTACTTC. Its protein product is CSGMYTYEQYF.